The following is a TCR beta chain sequence with its context. The antigen is unknown. CDR1 is LGHDT and CDR2 is YNNKEL in the germline V gene (reference sequence). This CDR3 has 18 amino acids. The V gene lost 5 bases and the J gene lost 0 bases, with 17 bases spanning the gap. The data were produced by immunoSEQ multiplex PCR, yet TCRdb's version contains in-frame clones alone and is incomplete. The sample has 90,000 to 130,000 clones; 86% are singletons. This sample stems from a study of T cell responses to AZD1222 COVID-19 vaccine. Study-wide results and limits: Donors skewed white British and female; clonal diversity was possibly underestimated. The repertoires were collected only after the peak T cell response. Nearly half of the spike-specific TCRs reportedly recognize variant regions that carry no mutations.

The V call is TRBV3-1 (or the pseudogene TRBV3-2), the J call TRBJ2-6, with D maybe TRBD2 (5 bases). This sequence originates from an adult in good health. The material sequenced was peripheral blood, taken on day 0 of AZD1222 vaccination. This CDR3 is CASSSSGKLVSGANVLTF. The DNA for the CDR3 is TGTGCCAGCAGCTCGTCGGGTAAACTAGTCTCTGGGGCCAACGTCCTGACTTTC.